This TCR beta chain was obtained from a study of technical replicates of blood from a few donors. The CDR3 is made up of 15 amino acids. V shed 7 bases and J shed 0 bases, with 14 bases lying between them. Germline V gene data show CDR1 as SGHRS and CDR2 as YFSETQ. Clones were sequenced by immunoSEQ multiplex PCR, and TCRdb holds only the in-frame ones, with some missing. Here the sample spans about 81,000 clones, around 90% being singletons. This sequence joins TRBV5-1 and TRBJ1-3; D is perhaps TRBD1 (5 bases). This sequence originates from a human donor in good health. Sequenced input: T cells isolated from PBMCs. The CDR3 here is CASSIAGGSGNTIYF. The CDR3 nucleotides are TGCGCCAGCTCCATCGCGGGGGGCTCTGGAAACACCATATATTTT.